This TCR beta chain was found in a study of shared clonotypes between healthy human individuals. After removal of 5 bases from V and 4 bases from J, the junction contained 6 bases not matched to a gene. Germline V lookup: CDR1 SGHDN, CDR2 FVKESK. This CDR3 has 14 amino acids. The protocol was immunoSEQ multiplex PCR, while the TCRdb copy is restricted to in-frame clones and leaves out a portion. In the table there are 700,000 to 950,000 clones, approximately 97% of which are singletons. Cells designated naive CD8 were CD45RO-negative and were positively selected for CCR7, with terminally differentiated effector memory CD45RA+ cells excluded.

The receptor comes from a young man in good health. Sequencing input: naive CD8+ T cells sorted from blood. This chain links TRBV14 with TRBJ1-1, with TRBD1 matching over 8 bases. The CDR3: CASSNHRGITEAFF. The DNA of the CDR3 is TGTGCCAGCAGCAACCACAGGGGGATCACTGAAGCTTTCTTT.